This TCR beta chain was sequenced for a study of early stage breast cancer tumors. Each sample had two DNA replicates, approximately 0.5 ug blood or roughly 1.4 ug tissue. Using immunoSEQ multiplex PCR, the repertoire was profiled, and TCRdb retains in-frame clones only, with some absent. The sample yields about 24,000 clones, about 70% seen once. Between the trimmed V and J ends, which lost 1 base and 7 bases, there was a span of 7 bases. The CDR3 sequence is 12 residues long. Looked up from germline, CDR1 is SGHNT and CDR2 is YENEEA. The sample holds a few counts of this clone. The chain is built from TRBV11-3 and TRBJ1-2; D uncertain. The sequence came from a person between 55 and 70 years old with breast cancer. Sequences were obtained from breast tumor tissue. The CDR3 loop reads CASSLGSGGYTF. DNA of the CDR3: TGTGCCAGCAGCTTAGGTTCAGGTGGCTACACCTTC.